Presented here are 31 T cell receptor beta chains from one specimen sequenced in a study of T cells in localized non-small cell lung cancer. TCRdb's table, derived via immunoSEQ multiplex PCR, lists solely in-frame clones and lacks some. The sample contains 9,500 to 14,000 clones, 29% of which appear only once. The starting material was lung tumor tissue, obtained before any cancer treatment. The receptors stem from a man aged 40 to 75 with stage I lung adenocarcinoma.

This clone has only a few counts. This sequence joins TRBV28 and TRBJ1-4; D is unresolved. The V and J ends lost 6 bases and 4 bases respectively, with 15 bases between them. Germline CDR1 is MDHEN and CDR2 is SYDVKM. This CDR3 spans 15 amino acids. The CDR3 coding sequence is TGTGCCAGCAGCATCCTCTCCCCGCATAATGAAAAACTGTTTTTT. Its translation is CASSILSPHNEKLFF.

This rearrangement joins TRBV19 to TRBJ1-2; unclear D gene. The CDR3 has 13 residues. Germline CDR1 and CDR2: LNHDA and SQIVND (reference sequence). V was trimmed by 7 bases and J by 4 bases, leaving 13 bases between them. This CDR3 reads CASISSGSYGYTF. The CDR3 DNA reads TGTGCCAGTATAAGTAGCGGATCCTATGGCTACACCTTC.

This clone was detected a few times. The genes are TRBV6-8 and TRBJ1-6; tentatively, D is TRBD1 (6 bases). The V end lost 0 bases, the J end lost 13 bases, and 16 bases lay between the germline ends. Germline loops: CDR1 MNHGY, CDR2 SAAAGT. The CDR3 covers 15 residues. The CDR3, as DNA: TGTGCCAGCAGTTACTCGAGACAGGTAGTCGATCCCCTCCACTTT. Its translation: CASSYSRQVVDPLHF.

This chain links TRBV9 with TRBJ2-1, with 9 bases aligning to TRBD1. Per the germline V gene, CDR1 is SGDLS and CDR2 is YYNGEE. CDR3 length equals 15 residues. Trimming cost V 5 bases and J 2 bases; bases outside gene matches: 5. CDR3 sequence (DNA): TGTGCCAGCAGTAACCGGGACAGGGCCTACAATGAGCAGTTCTTC. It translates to CASSNRDRAYNEQFF.

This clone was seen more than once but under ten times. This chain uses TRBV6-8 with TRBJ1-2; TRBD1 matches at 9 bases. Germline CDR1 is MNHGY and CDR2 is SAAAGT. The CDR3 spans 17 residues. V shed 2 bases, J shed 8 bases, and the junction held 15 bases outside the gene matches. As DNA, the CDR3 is TGTGCCAGCAGTTACGCGGCGGCGGGGACAGGGCTGAACGGCTACACCTTC. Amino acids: CASSYAAAGTGLNGYTF.

The CDR3 bases are TGTGCCAGTAGCTCGAGATCGGACCGCGAGCAGTACTTC. As protein: CASSSRSDREQYF. The chain has TRBV19 and TRBJ2-7; no clear D gene. The germline CDR1 and CDR2 sequences are LNHDA and SQIVND (reference sequence). Trimming stripped 6 bases from V and 6 bases from J, with 15 bases between. The CDR3 runs to 13 residues.

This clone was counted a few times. This CDR3 is CASSYRSRTGGRVEAFF. CDR3 sequence (DNA): TGTGCCAGCAGTTACCGCTCTAGGACAGGGGGACGGGTGGAAGCTTTCTTT. The chain uses TRBV6-8 and TRBJ1-1; 10 bases map to TRBD1. Germline V lookup: CDR1 MNHGY, CDR2 SAAAGT. The V gene end was trimmed by 2 bases and the J gene end by 8 bases; junction bases not matched to a gene: 14. The CDR3 length is 17 residues.

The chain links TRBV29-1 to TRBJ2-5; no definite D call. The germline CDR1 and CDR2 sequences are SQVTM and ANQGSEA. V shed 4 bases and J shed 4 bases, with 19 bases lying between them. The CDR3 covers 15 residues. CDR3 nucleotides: TGCAGCGTTGCCCTTCGCGTGAGTAGCATAGAGACCCAGTACTTC. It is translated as CSVALRVSSIETQYF.

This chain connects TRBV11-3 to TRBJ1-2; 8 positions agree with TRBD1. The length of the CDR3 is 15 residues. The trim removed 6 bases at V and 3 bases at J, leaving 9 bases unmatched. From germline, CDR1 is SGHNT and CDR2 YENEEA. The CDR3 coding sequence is TGTGCCAGCAGTCGTCAGGGGGCAGATCACTATGGCTACACCTTC. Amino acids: CASSRQGADHYGYTF.

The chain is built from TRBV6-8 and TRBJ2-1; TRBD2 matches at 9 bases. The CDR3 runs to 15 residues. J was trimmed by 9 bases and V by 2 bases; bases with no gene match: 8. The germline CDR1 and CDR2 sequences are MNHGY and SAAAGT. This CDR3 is CASSYQAGGRGEQFF. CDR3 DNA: TGTGCCAGCAGTTACCAGGCGGGGGGGCGAGGTGAGCAGTTCTTC.

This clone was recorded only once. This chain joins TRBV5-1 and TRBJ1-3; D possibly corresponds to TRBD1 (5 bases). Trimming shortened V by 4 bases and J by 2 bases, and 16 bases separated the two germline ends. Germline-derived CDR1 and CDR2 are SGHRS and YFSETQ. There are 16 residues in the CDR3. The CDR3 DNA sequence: TGCGCCAGCAGCCCCGACGGGGGTGGCCCTGGAAACACCATATATTTT. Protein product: CASSPDGGGPGNTIYF.

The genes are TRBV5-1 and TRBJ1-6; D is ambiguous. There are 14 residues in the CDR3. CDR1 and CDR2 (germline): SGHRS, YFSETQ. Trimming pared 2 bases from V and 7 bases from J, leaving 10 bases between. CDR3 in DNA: TGCGCCAGCAGCTTATCAACGGGGAATTCACCCCTCCACTTT. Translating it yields CASSLSTGNSPLHF.

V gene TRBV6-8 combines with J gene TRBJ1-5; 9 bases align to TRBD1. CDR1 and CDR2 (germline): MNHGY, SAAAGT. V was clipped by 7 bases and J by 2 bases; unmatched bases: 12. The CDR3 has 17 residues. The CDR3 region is CASKKGQGLDGNQPQHF. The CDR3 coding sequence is TGTGCCAGCAAAAAGGGACAGGGATTAGACGGCAATCAGCCCCAGCATTTT.

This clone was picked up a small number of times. DNA of the CDR3: TGTGCCAGCAGCTTAGAACCCGGCAGTCACCACGAGCAGTACTTC. Translation: CASSLEPGSHHEQYF. V and J are TRBV11-3 and TRBJ2-7, with D unclear. V dropped 0 bases and J dropped 5 bases, with 14 bases sitting between them. Germline assignment: CDR1 SGHNT and CDR2 YENEEA. The CDR3 extends over 15 amino acids.

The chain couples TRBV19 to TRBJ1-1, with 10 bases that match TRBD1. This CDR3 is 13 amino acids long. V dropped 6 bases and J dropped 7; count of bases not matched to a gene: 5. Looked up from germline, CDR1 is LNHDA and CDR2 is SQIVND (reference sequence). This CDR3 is CASRDRGTGEAFF. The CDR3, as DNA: TGTGCCAGTAGGGACAGGGGGACGGGTGAAGCTTTCTTT.

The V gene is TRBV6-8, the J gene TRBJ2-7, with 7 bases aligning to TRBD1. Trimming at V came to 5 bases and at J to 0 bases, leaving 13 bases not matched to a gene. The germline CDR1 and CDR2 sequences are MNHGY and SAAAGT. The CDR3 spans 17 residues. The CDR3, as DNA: TGTGCCAGCAGTGAGTGGACAGGCCCGGAGGTCTCCTACGAGCAGTACTTC. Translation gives CASSEWTGPEVSYEQYF.

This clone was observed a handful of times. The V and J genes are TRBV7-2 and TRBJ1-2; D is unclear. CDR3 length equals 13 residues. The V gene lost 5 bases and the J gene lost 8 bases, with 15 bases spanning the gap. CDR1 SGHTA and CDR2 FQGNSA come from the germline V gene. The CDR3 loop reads CASSGAGEGGYTF. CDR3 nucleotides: TGTGCCAGCAGCGGTGCGGGTGAAGGAGGCTACACCTTC.

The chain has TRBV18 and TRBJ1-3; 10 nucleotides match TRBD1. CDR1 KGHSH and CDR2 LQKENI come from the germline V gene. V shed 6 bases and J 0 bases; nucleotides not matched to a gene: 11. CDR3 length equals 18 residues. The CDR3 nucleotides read TGTGCCAGCTCGGACGGACAGGGGGTCCTTTACTCTGGAAACACCATATATTTT. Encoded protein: CASSDGQGVLYSGNTIYF.

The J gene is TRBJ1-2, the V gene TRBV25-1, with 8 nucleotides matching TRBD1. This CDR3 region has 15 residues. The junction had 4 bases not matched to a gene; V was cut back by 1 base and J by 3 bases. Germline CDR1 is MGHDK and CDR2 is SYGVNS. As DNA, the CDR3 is TGTGCCAGCAGTGAATCAGGGGGCAGTTACTATGGCTACACCTTC. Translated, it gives CASSESGGSYYGYTF.

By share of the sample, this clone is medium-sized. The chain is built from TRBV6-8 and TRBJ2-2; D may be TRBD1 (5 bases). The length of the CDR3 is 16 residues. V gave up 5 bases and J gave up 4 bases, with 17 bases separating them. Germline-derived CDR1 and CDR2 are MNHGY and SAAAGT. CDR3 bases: TGTGCCAGCAGTCCCACCTTAGGACACCCCACCGGGGAGCTGTTTTTT. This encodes CASSPTLGHPTGELFF.

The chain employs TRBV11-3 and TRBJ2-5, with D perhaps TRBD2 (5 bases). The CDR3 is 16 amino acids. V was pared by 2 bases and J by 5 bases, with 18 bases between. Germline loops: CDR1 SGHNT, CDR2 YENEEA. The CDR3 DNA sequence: TGTGCCAGCAGCTTAAGGACTCCAGTGGGTCGCGAGACCCAGTACTTC. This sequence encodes CASSLRTPVGRETQYF.

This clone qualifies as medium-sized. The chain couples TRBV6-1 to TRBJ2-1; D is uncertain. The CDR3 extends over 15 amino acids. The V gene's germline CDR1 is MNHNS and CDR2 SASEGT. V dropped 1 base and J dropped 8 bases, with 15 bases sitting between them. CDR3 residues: CASSEDTGPWDEQFF. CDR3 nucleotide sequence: TGTGCCAGCAGTGAAGACACCGGCCCCTGGGATGAGCAGTTCTTC.

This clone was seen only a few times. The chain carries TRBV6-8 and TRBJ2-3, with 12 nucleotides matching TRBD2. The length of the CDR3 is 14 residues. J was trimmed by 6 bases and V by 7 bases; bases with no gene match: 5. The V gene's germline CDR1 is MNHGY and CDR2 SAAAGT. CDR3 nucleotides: TGTGCCAGCACCGACGGGACTAGCGGGGATACGCAGTATTTT. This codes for CASTDGTSGDTQYF.

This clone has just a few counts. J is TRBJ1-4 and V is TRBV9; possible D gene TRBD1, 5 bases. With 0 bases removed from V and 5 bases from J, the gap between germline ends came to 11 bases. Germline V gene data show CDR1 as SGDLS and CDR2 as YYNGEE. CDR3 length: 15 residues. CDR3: CASSVAGRTNEKLFF. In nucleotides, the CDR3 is TGTGCCAGCAGCGTAGCGGGCAGGACAAATGAAAAACTGTTTTTT.

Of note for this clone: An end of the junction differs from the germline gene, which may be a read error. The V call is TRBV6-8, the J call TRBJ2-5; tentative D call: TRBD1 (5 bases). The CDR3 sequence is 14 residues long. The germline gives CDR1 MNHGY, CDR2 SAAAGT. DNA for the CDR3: TGTGCCATCAGTACGGACAAGACGCAAGAGACCCAGTACTTC. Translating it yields CAISTDKTQETQYF.

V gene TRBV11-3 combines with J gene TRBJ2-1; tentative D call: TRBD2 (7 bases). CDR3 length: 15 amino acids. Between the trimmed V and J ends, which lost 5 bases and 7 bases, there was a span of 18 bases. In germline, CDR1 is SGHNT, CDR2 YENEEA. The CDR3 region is CASSPRRGGVNEQFF. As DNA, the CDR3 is TGTGCCAGCAGCCCCAGAAGGGGGGGAGTTAATGAGCAGTTCTTC.

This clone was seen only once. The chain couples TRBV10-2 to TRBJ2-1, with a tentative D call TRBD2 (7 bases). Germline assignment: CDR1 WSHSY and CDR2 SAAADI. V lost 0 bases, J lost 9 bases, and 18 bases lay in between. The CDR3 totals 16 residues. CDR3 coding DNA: TGCGCCAGCAGTGAGTCGCTGGCGGGGGCTTTGGGTGAGCAGTTCTTC. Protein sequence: CASSESLAGALGEQFF.

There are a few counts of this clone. The CDR3 bases are TGTGCCGCGGGGCCAGGGATTTGGGTCACTGAAGCTTTCTTT. It codes for CAAGPGIWVTEAFF. This chain joins TRBV6-8 and TRBJ1-1; D is perhaps TRBD1 (5 bases). Germline V gene data show CDR1 as MNHGY and CDR2 as SAAAGT. Between the trimmed V and J ends, which lost 11 bases and 4 bases, there was a span of 20 bases. The CDR3 has 14 residues.

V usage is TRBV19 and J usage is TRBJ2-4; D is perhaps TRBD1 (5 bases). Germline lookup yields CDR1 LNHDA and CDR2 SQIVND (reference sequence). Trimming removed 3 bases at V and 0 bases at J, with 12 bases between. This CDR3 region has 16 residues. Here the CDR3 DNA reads TGTGCCAGTAGTATCCAAGGGGCACTAGCCAAAAACATTCAGTACTTC. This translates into CASSIQGALAKNIQYF.

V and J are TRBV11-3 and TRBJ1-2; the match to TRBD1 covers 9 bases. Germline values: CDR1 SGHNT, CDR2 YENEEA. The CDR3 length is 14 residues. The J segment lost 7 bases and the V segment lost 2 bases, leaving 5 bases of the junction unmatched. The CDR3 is CASSLMDRGGGYTF. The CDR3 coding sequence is TGTGCCAGCAGCTTAATGGACAGGGGTGGTGGCTACACCTTC.

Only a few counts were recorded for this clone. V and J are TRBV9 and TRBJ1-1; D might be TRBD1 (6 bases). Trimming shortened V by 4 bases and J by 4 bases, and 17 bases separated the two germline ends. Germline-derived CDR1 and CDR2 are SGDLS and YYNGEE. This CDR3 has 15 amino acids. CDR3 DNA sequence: TGTGCCAGCAGCATCCACGAAGGGGGGGGCACTGAAGCTTTCTTT. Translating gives CASSIHEGGGTEAFF.